The 18 T cell receptor beta chains in this list originate from one sample, sequenced in a study of blood T cell repertoires in COVID-19. Some clones are missing from TCRdb's copy, which holds only in-frame ones; the method was immunoSEQ multiplex PCR. The data show over 250,000 clones, with over 75% seen just once and around 10% held by the top ten. Sequencing was done on a sample of peripheral blood. The receptors originated from a woman between 70 and 85 years old with acute or convalescent COVID-19.

J is TRBJ2-7 and V is TRBV10-1; tentatively, D is TRBD1 (5 bases). Germline V gene data show CDR1 as WNHNN and CDR2 as SYGVQD (reference sequence). Trimming shortened V by 3 bases and J by 5 bases, and 17 bases separated the two germline ends. The CDR3 consists of 15 residues. The CDR3 nucleotides are TGCGCCAGCAGTGACACAGGAGTCGGAGCTAACGAGCAGTACTTC. Amino acid sequence: CASSDTGVGANEQYF.

This clone was seen only once. This chain links TRBV15 with TRBJ2-5; 7 nucleotides align to TRBD2. The germline CDR1 and CDR2 sequences are LNHNV and YYDKDF (reference sequence). This CDR3 contains 13 residues. With V trimmed by 6 bases and J by 4 bases, 5 bases remained unmatched. The CDR3 nucleotides read TGTGCCACCAGTAGGACTAGTGTAGAGACCCAGTACTTC. It codes for CATSRTSVETQYF.

The genes are TRBV7-8 and TRBJ2-7; D might be TRBD2 (6 bases). Germline-derived CDR1 and CDR2 are SGHVS and FQNEAQ. This CDR3 comprises 13 residues. With 1 base removed from V and 3 bases from J, the gap between germline ends came to 7 bases. The CDR3 sequence is CASSLGLDYEQYF. Here the CDR3 DNA reads TGTGCCAGCAGCTTAGGACTAGACTACGAGCAGTACTTC.

This clone has only one observation. The chain employs TRBV5-1 and TRBJ2-1, with 11 bases lining up with TRBD2. This CDR3 is built from 15 residues. Germline V gene sequence: CDR1 SGHRS, CDR2 YFSETQ. V dropped 5 bases and J dropped 5; count of bases not matched to a gene: 6. CDR3 coding DNA: TGCGCCAGCAGTCGCGTAGCGGGGGGGAACAATGAGCAGTTCTTC. This gives the protein CASSRVAGGNNEQFF.

V and J are TRBV10-3 and TRBJ2-5; 9 bases agree with TRBD2. Germline V gene sequence: CDR1 ENHRY, CDR2 SYGVKD. Trimming took 4 bases from V and 5 from J; bases not matched to a gene: 5. This CDR3 region has 14 residues. In DNA, the CDR3 is TGTGCCATCAGTGCGGCTAGCGGGGATGAGACCCAGTACTTC. It specifies CAISAASGDETQYF.

This clone was picked up one time. V gene TRBV30 combines with J gene TRBJ2-3; 11 bases fit TRBD2. V dropped 0 bases and J dropped 2; count of bases not matched to a gene: 4. CDR3 length equals 16 residues. Per germline, CDR1 GTSNPN and CDR2 SVGIG (reference sequence). The CDR3 is CAWSVASGGTTDTQYF. Written as DNA, the CDR3 is TGTGCCTGGAGTGTAGCTAGCGGGGGGACCACAGATACGCAGTATTTT.

The chain combines TRBV24-1 with TRBJ1-1; 7 bases fit TRBD1. The germline gives CDR1 KGHDR, CDR2 SFDVKD. This CDR3 is 12 amino acids long. The J segment lost 7 bases and the V segment lost 4 bases, leaving 2 bases of the junction unmatched. Here the CDR3 DNA reads TGTGCCACCAGTGAGCGGACAGGTGAAGCTTTCTTT. Its protein is CATSERTGEAFF.

The gene calls are TRBV29-1 and TRBJ1-2, with a weak D call TRBD1 (6 bases). Looked up from germline, CDR1 is SQVTM and CDR2 is ANQGSEA. The CDR3 contains 15 residues. The germline V and J ends were trimmed by 0 bases and 13 bases, with 24 bases remaining between them. CDR3 coding DNA: TGCAGCGTTGAAGATCAGGCCTCGACGGGGGGCGAGGGCACCTTC. Translating gives CSVEDQASTGGEGTF.

This chain links TRBV7-5 with TRBJ2-7; the D call in the table, TRBD2, was not verified against the DNA. TRBV7-5 is described as a pseudogene. CDR3 length: 15 amino acids. The DNA of the CDR3 is TGTGTCAGAAGCTCCCCGCGCGACACGCGGGGCGAGCAGTACTTC. Protein product: CVRSSPRDTRGEQYF.

The chain couples TRBV5-6 to TRBJ2-5; the D gene is possibly TRBD1 (6 bases). Between the trimmed V and J ends, which lost 4 bases and 4 bases, there was a span of 14 bases. This CDR3 spans 14 amino acids. Looked up from germline, CDR1 is SGHDT and CDR2 is YYEEEE. CDR3 sequence: CASSPLGGTETQYF. In nucleotides, the CDR3 is TGTGCCAGCAGCCCCCTTGGGGGCACAGAGACCCAGTACTTC.

The chain couples TRBV2 to TRBJ2-2; the D gene is possibly TRBD1 (6 bases). The germline gives CDR1 SNHLY, CDR2 FYNNEI. V lost 6 bases and J 6 bases, leaving 11 bases between the germline ends. This CDR3 region has 13 residues. The CDR3 here is CASSAGVPGELFF. The CDR3 DNA follows: TGTGCCAGCAGCGCAGGGGTACCCGGGGAGCTGTTTTTT.

This clone showed up just a few times. The gene calls are TRBV19 and TRBJ1-3, with 7 bases aligning to TRBD1. The CDR3 is 15 residues long. J lost 0 bases, V lost 6 bases, and 5 bases had no gene match. Germline V gene sequence: CDR1 LNHDA, CDR2 SQIVND (reference sequence). As DNA, the CDR3 is TGTGCCAGTAGCACTCGGGACAGCTCTGGAAACACCATATATTTT. Protein: CASSTRDSSGNTIYF.

The chain joins TRBV19 to TRBJ2-7; TRBD2 matches at 9 bases. This CDR3 contains 14 residues. The V segment lost 8 bases and the J segment 6 bases; nucleotides outside the gene matches: 11. Germline lookup yields CDR1 LNHDA and CDR2 SQIVND (reference sequence). The CDR3 spells CASGNLAGAFEQYF. In DNA, the CDR3 is TGTGCCAGTGGTAACTTAGCGGGGGCGTTCGAGCAGTACTTC.

This clone occurred once. The J gene is TRBJ2-2, the V gene TRBV7-9, with 8 nucleotides matching TRBD2. This CDR3 comprises 17 residues. Per the germline V gene, CDR1 is SEHNR and CDR2 is FQNEAQ (reference sequence). V lost 4 bases, J lost 7 bases, and 14 bases stayed unmatched. CDR3 in amino acids: CASSSSSGGLVHGELFF. The CDR3 bases are TGTGCCAGCAGCTCATCCTCCGGGGGACTAGTTCACGGGGAGCTGTTTTTT.

The sample holds one count of this clone. A junction boundary mismatches the germline segment, possibly from a read error. The rearrangement uses TRBV6-5 and TRBJ1-2; D not resolved. CDR1 and CDR2 from the germline V gene are MNHEY and SVGAGI. The CDR3 length is 15 residues. DNA for the CDR3: TGTGCCAGCAGTTACTCTACCGGGTTTAACAATGGCTACACCTTC. Protein: CASSYSTGFNNGYTF.

The chain uses TRBV5-6 and TRBJ2-7; the D gene is possibly TRBD1 (5 bases). The CDR3 loop spans 14 amino acids. The germline gives CDR1 SGHDT, CDR2 YYEEEE. V lost 0 bases to trimming and J lost 3 bases, with 10 bases between them. The CDR3 sequence: CASSLGVGVYEQYF. CDR3 coding DNA: TGTGCCAGCAGCTTGGGGGTAGGGGTCTACGAGCAGTACTTC.

The V gene is TRBV4-2, the J gene TRBJ2-1; TRBD1 agrees at 11 bases. From germline, CDR1 is LGHNA and CDR2 YNFKEQ. The CDR3 is made up of 18 amino acids. Trimming removed 4 bases from V and 8 bases from J; junction bases left unmatched: 16. The CDR3 here is CASSPGTGGLNLVYEQFF. DNA for the CDR3: TGTGCCAGCAGCCCTGGGACAGGGGGGCTTAACCTAGTCTATGAGCAGTTCTTC.

V is TRBV6-5 and J is TRBJ1-5; TRBD1 might be the D (5 bases). The V gene lost 7 bases and the J gene lost 5 bases, with 15 bases spanning the gap. This CDR3 spans 14 amino acids. Germline V gene data show CDR1 as MNHEY and CDR2 as SVGAGI. The CDR3 spells CASKAGTGDQPQHF. CDR3 DNA: TGTGCCAGCAAAGCCGGGACGGGAGATCAGCCCCAGCATTTT.